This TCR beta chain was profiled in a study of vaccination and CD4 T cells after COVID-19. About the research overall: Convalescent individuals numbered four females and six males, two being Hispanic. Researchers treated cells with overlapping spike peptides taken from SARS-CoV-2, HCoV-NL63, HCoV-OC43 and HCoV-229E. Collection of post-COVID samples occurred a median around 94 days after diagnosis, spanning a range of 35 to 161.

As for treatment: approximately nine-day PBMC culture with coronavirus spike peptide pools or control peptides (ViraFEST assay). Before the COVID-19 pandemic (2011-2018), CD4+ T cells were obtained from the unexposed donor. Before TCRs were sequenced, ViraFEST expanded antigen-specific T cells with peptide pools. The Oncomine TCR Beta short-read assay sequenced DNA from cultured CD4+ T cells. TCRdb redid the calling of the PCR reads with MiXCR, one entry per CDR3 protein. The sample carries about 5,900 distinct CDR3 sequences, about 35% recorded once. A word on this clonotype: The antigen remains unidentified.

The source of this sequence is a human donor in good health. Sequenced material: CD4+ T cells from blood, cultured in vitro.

The DNA for the CDR3 is TGTGCCAGTAGCCCGATTGAGGGGGGGCATGATACGCAGTATTTT. Its protein is CASSPIEGGHDTQYF. This chain joins TRBV19 and TRBJ2-3, with a tentative D call TRBD2 (7 bases). The CDR3 runs to 15 residues. In germline, CDR1 is LNHDA, CDR2 SQIVND (reference sequence). Between the trimmed V and J ends, which lost 6 bases and 6 bases, there was a span of 19 bases.